The sequence of this T cell receptor (beta chain) was determined in a study of T cell responses to AZD1222 COVID-19 vaccine. With respect to this clone: What it binds is not known.

The method was immunoSEQ multiplex PCR; TCRdb's version includes in-frame clones alone and lacks a portion of them. Of approximately 150,000 clones in the sample, about nine tenths are singletons; the top ten hold about 5%. Germline V gene data show CDR1 as SGHVS and CDR2 as FQNEAQ. This CDR3 contains 13 residues. V shed 5 bases and J shed 6 bases, with 10 bases lying between them. Study results and limitations: Baseline seropositives among AZD1222 recipients totaled only six or seven. White British people made up most donors, females outnumbered males, and clonal diversity was possibly underestimated. Nearly half of unique spike-specific TCRs reportedly avoided B.1.351 and B.1.1.7 mutated regions.

This clonotype was obtained from an adult in good health. The rearrangement joins TRBV7-8 to TRBJ1-4, with D tentatively TRBD1 (6 bases). This sample comprised peripheral blood, obtained on day 0 of AZD1222 vaccination. CDR3 sequence: CASSPGTYEKLFF. CDR3 coding DNA: TGTGCCAGCAGCCCCGGGACATATGAAAAACTGTTTTTT.